These 30 T cell receptor beta chains were sequenced from one sample in a study of T cell responses to AZD1222 COVID-19 vaccine. Here immunoSEQ multiplex PCR was the method, and the copy in TCRdb shows in-frame clones only, minus some. Of 90,000 to 150,000 clones listed, 75% to 90% were seen once; the top ten hold 2% to 3%. Sequences were derived from peripheral blood, sampled on day 0 of AZD1222 vaccination. Receptors originate from an adult in good health.

The chain uses TRBV7-3 and TRBJ2-1; D is perhaps TRBD1 (6 bases). The germline gives CDR1 SGHTA, CDR2 FQGTGA. The CDR3 is made up of 16 amino acids. Trimming left V 0 bases short and J 5 bases short, with 14 bases between. For the CDR3, the DNA is TGTGCCAGCAGCTTAACAGTCGGGACATTCGACAATGAGCAGTTCTTC. Translation gives CASSLTVGTFDNEQFF.

This clone was picked up a small number of times. CDR3 in amino acids: CASSMNRANTEAFF. The DNA of the CDR3 is TGTGCCAGTAGTATGAACAGGGCGAACACTGAAGCTTTCTTT. J is TRBJ1-1 and V is TRBV19, with D perhaps matching TRBD1 (6 bases). V was cut by 3 bases and J by 1 base, with 9 bases left in between. CDR1 and CDR2 from the germline V gene are LNHDA and SQIVND (reference sequence). The CDR3 is 14 residues long. Drawing the rest from reference TRBV19 and TRBJ1-1, the complete variable domain is DGGITQSPKYLFRKEGQNVTLSCEQNLNHDAMYWYRQDPGQGLRLIYYSQIVNDFQKGDIAEGYSVSREKKESFPLTVTSAQKNPTAFYLCASSMNRANTEAFFGQGTRLTVV.

Remarks on this clone: The sample carries other DNA sequences with the same CDR3. The chain has TRBV18 and TRBJ2-1, with 8 bases aligning to TRBD1. The V segment lost 3 bases and the J segment 6 bases; nucleotides outside the gene matches: 1. Looked up from germline, CDR1 is KGHSH and CDR2 is LQKENI. CDR3 length: 13 amino acids. The CDR3 DNA reads TGTGCCAGCTCACCTACAGGGGGCAATGAGCAGTTCTTC. As protein: CASSPTGGNEQFF.

This chain links TRBV6-5 with TRBJ1-4, with no clear D. The CDR3 is 15 amino acids. Germline V lookup: CDR1 MNHEY, CDR2 SVGAGI. Trimming pared 6 bases from V and 5 bases from J, leaving 16 bases between. CDR3 nucleotides: TGTGCCAGCAGCGTCACTAGAGGAAACAATGAAAAACTGTTTTTT. It is translated as CASSVTRGNNEKLFF.

The DNA of the CDR3 is TGTGCCAGCAAGGCCAGAGGAGGCGATGAGCAGTTCTTC. Protein: CASKARGGDEQFF. The chain couples TRBV2 to TRBJ2-1, with D tentatively TRBD2 (5 bases). Per germline, CDR1 SNHLY and CDR2 FYNNEI. V was shortened by 7 bases and J by 8 bases, with 15 bases between the two germline ends. The CDR3 runs 13 residues.

CDR3 in DNA: TGTGCCAGCAGTTTAGGACACGCACAAGAGACCCAGTACTTC. Amino acids: CASSLGHAQETQYF. V gene TRBV27 combines with J gene TRBJ2-5, with D possibly being TRBD1 (5 bases). The CDR3 loop spans 14 amino acids. Trimming shortened V by 2 bases and J by 2 bases, and 9 bases separated the two germline ends. Germline V gene sequence: CDR1 MNHEY, CDR2 SMNVEV (reference sequence).

V usage is TRBV29-1 and J usage is TRBJ2-1, with 13 nucleotides matching TRBD2. Germline assignment: CDR1 SQVTM and CDR2 ANQGSEA. This CDR3 is built from 14 residues. V dropped 7 bases and J dropped 9; count of bases not matched to a gene: 9. In DNA form, the CDR3 reads TGCAGCGCACGGACTAGCGGGAGTAGTGGTGAGCAGTTCTTC. Protein sequence: CSARTSGSSGEQFF.

The V call is TRBV9, the J call TRBJ2-1, with 7 positions matching TRBD1. V lost 3 bases to trimming and J lost 1 base; unmatched junction nucleotides: 7. The length of the CDR3 is 16 residues. Per germline, CDR1 SGDLS and CDR2 YYNGEE. The CDR3 sequence is CASSARDSGSYNEQFF. The CDR3 nucleotides are TGTGCCAGCAGCGCCAGGGACAGTGGATCCTACAATGAGCAGTTCTTC.

The chain has TRBV27 and TRBJ1-2; 7 positions match TRBD1. The CDR3 is made up of 16 amino acids. V gave up 4 bases and J gave up 5 bases; unmatched junction bases: 13. Germline-derived CDR1 and CDR2 are MNHEY and SMNVEV (reference sequence). The chain's CDR3 is CASSSGTLGGGYGYTF. CDR3 in DNA: TGTGCCAGCAGTTCAGGGACCCTAGGGGGCGGGTATGGCTACACCTTC.

This chain connects TRBV19 to TRBJ1-6; TRBD1 matches at 7 bases. This CDR3 comprises 17 residues. J was trimmed by 6 bases and V by 5 bases; bases with no gene match: 13. CDR1 is LNHDA and CDR2 is SQIVND in the germline V gene (reference sequence). The CDR3 nucleotides read TGTGCCAGTAGTTTGCGACAGGGACTACTTATTAATTCACCCCTCCACTTT. Protein product: CASSLRQGLLINSPLHF.

The chain uses TRBV5-6 and TRBJ1-5, with D possibly TRBD1 on 5 matching bases. The V end was cut by 1 base, the J end by 2 bases, with 16 bases between. Germline V lookup: CDR1 SGHDT, CDR2 YYEEEE. This CDR3 is 17 amino acids long. The CDR3 loop reads CASSLSRLPGGNQPQHF. CDR3 nucleotide sequence: TGTGCCAGCAGCTTGTCCCGACTCCCGGGGGGCAATCAGCCCCAGCATTTT.

The chain is built from TRBV14 and TRBJ1-1; D is unresolved. The CDR3 covers 15 residues. Trimming took off 1 base at V and 1 base at J, with 10 bases between the two ends. Germline V gives CDR1 SGHDN, CDR2 FVKESK. CDR3 in amino acids: CASSQALARNTEAFF. In DNA form, the CDR3 reads TGTGCCAGCAGCCAAGCCCTAGCAAGGAACACTGAAGCTTTCTTT.

The J gene is TRBJ1-1, the V gene TRBV7-9; D not resolved. V lost 5 bases, J lost 1 base, and 5 bases lay in between. CDR3 size: 12 residues. Germline assignment: CDR1 SEHNR and CDR2 FQNEAQ (reference sequence). Here the CDR3 DNA reads TGTGCCAGCAGCCGGACGAACACTGAAGCTTTCTTT. Protein: CASSRTNTEAFF. The whole variable domain, filled in from reference TRBV7-9 and TRBJ1-1, reads DTGVSQNPRHKITKRGQNVTFRCDPISEHNRLYWYRQTLGQGPEFLTYFQNEAQLEKSRLLSDRFSAERPKGSFSTLEIQRTEQGDSAMYLCASSRTNTEAFFGQGTRLTVV.

The chain couples TRBV9 to TRBJ1-6; 7 bases are a match to TRBD1. Per the germline V gene, CDR1 is SGDLS and CDR2 is YYNGEE. V shed 3 bases, J shed 3 bases, and the junction held 3 bases outside the gene matches. This CDR3 contains 15 residues. The CDR3 DNA reads TGTGCCAGCAGCGCGACAGGGCTCTATAATTCACCCCTCCACTTT. Translation gives CASSATGLYNSPLHF.

The chain carries TRBV12-3 or TRBV12-4 and TRBJ1-5, with a weak D call TRBD1 (6 bases). The CDR3 has 13 amino acids. V lost 5 bases and J lost 5, with 10 bases in between. The CDR3 DNA reads as TGTGCCAGCAGTCAGGGGTTCCATCAGCCCCAGCATTTT. Translating it yields CASSQGFHQPQHF.

This chain links TRBV6-1 with TRBJ2-5; D is perhaps TRBD2 (7 bases). Germline values: CDR1 MNHNS, CDR2 SASEGT. The CDR3 spans 14 residues. Between the trimmed V and J ends, which lost 3 bases and 5 bases, there was a span of 13 bases. The CDR3 DNA is TGTGCCAGCAGTGATAAGGGGAGGGGGGAGACCCAGTACTTC. This encodes CASSDKGRGETQYF.

In its sample, this clone was seen a few times. V usage is TRBV5-1 and J usage is TRBJ2-5; the match to TRBD2 covers 10 bases. V gave up 4 bases and J gave up 5 bases; unmatched junction bases: 5. Germline V CDR1 and CDR2: SGHRS, YFSETQ. This CDR3 has 14 residues. The CDR3 DNA follows: TGCGCCAGCAGCAGGCTAGCGGGAGCTGAGACCCAGTACTTC. It translates to CASSRLAGAETQYF.

This chain joins TRBV5-6 and TRBJ2-2; tentative D call: TRBD2 (5 bases). Germline assignment: CDR1 SGHDT and CDR2 YYEEEE. V lost 3 bases to trimming and J lost 6 bases, with 15 bases between them. The CDR3 spans 15 residues. CDR3 amino acids: CASSSPRDRAGELFF. The CDR3 coding sequence is TGTGCCAGCAGCTCCCCCCGGGATAGGGCCGGGGAGCTGTTTTTT.

The chain is built from TRBV7-9 and TRBJ2-4; a possible D gene is TRBD1 (5 bases). The CDR3 runs to 13 residues. Germline V gene sequence: CDR1 SEHNR, CDR2 FQNEAQ (reference sequence). V dropped 4 bases and J dropped 8 bases, with 12 bases sitting between them. CDR3 protein: CASSSLTRDIQYF. The DNA for the CDR3 is TGTGCCAGCAGCTCCTTAACCAGGGACATTCAGTACTTC.

The V gene is TRBV6-4, the J gene TRBJ2-7; no clear D. The CDR3 consists of 10 residues. Per the germline V gene, CDR1 is MRHNA and CDR2 is SNTAGT. Deletions cut 7 bases from V and 3 bases from J, with 4 bases between. The CDR3 coding sequence is TGTGCCAGCACCATCTACGAGCAGTACTTC. It translates to CASTIYEQYF.

This chain connects TRBV28 to TRBJ1-2; 7 bases agree with TRBD1. V lost 6 bases and J lost 4; bases outside the gene matches: 5. The length of the CDR3 is 13 residues. Per the germline V gene, CDR1 is MDHEN and CDR2 is SYDVKM. The CDR3 sequence: CASSQTGRYGYTF. The CDR3 region has the DNA TGTGCCAGCAGCCAGACAGGGCGCTATGGCTACACCTTC.

This sequence joins TRBV3-1 (or the pseudogene TRBV3-2) and TRBJ1-4, with 9 bases matching TRBD1. CDR3 length: 13 residues. Germline CDR1 is LGHDT and CDR2 is YNNKEL (reference sequence). Trimming removed 6 bases from V and 8 bases from J; junction bases left unmatched: 4. CDR3 amino acids: CASRRQGEEKLFF. The CDR3 coding sequence is TGTGCCAGCAGGCGACAGGGGGAAGAAAAACTGTTTTTT.

The chain links TRBV7-3 to TRBJ2-3, with D possibly matching TRBD1 (6 bases). There are 13 residues in the CDR3. Germline V gene sequence: CDR1 SGHTA, CDR2 FQGTGA. Trimming left V 5 bases short and J 4 bases short, with 10 bases between. The CDR3 protein is CASSQQGADTQYF. The CDR3 DNA reads as TGTGCCAGCAGCCAACAGGGCGCAGATACGCAGTATTTT.

The V call is TRBV12-3 or TRBV12-4, the J call TRBJ1-5; D not resolved. Deletions cut 2 bases from V and 5 bases from J, with 7 bases between. CDR3 size: 13 residues. The CDR3 region has the DNA TGTGCCAGCAGTTTAAGGAGGGATCAGCCCCAGCATTTT. Translated, it gives CASSLRRDQPQHF.

The V and J genes are TRBV27 and TRBJ1-6; D is ambiguous. This CDR3 spans 15 amino acids. Germline-derived CDR1 and CDR2 are MNHEY and SMNVEV (reference sequence). V dropped 5 bases and J dropped 7 bases, with 15 bases sitting between them. CDR3 residues: CASSPRSVGNSPLHF. The CDR3 DNA reads as TGTGCCAGCAGTCCCCGAAGCGTGGGGAATTCACCCCTCCACTTT.

V and J are TRBV11-2 and TRBJ2-5, with TRBD2 matching 9 bases. Germline V lookup: CDR1 SGHAT, CDR2 FQNNGV. This CDR3 is 17 amino acids long. V dropped 1 base and J dropped 4; count of bases not matched to a gene: 10. For the CDR3, the DNA is TGTGCCAGCAGCTTAGGGAGGGGTAGCGGGAGTAGAGAGACCCAGTACTTC. Residues: CASSLGRGSGSRETQYF.

This rearrangement joins TRBV10-3 to TRBJ1-2; 9 nucleotides agree with TRBD1. This CDR3 comprises 15 residues. CDR1 is ENHRY and CDR2 is SYGVKD in the germline V gene. With V trimmed by 5 bases and J by 7 bases, 11 bases remained unmatched. The DNA for the CDR3 is TGTGCCATCAGTCCCGGGACAGGGTTTTTGGGTGGCTACACCTTC. Encoded protein: CAISPGTGFLGGYTF.

V and J are TRBV5-6 and TRBJ2-3; possible D gene TRBD2, 5 bases. The V end was cut by 0 bases, the J end by 13 bases, with 12 bases between. From germline, CDR1 is SGHDT and CDR2 YYEEEE. CDR3 size: 12 residues. DNA for the CDR3: TGTGCCAGCAGCTTGGGAGGCTTCGGGGAGTATTTT. Protein sequence: CASSLGGFGEYF.

The chain links TRBV5-1 to TRBJ2-7; no reliable D call. There are 15 residues in the CDR3. V lost 0 bases and J lost 1, with 11 bases in between. Germline CDR1 reads SGHRS; CDR2 reads YFSETQ. The CDR3 DNA sequence: TGCGCCAGCAGCTTGGGGGCAGCAGATTCCTACGAGCAGTACTTC. The encoded protein is CASSLGAADSYEQYF.

The rearrangement links TRBV12-3 or TRBV12-4 to TRBJ2-7, with TRBD1 as a possible D gene (6 bases). The CDR3 covers 11 residues. V lost 6 bases and J lost 6, with 9 bases in between. In DNA, the CDR3 is TGTGCCAGCAGACTAGGGGGCGAGCAGTACTTC. Translated, it gives CASRLGGEQYF.